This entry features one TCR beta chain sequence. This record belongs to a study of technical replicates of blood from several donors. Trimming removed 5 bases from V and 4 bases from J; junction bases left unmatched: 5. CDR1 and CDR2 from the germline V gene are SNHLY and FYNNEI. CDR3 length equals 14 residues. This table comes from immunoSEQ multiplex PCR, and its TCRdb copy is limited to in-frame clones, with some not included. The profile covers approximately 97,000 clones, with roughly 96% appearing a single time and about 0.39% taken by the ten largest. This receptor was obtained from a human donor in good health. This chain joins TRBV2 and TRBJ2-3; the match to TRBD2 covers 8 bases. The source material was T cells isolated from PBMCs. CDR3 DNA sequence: TGTGCCAGCAGTACCGGGAGGGCCGCAGATACGCAGTATTTT. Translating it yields CASSTGRAADTQYF.